The present T cell receptor beta chain was sequenced within a study of shared clonotypes between healthy human individuals. Notes on the study in general: Represented genetic and exposure-history diversity was restricted by having few donors.

V shed 6 bases, J shed 7 bases, and the junction held 6 bases outside the gene matches. Germline V gene sequence: CDR1 SSHAT, CDR2 FNYEAQ (reference sequence). The CDR3 has 13 amino acids. About this clone: Its target is unknown.

Sequencing used immunoSEQ multiplex PCR; TCRdb keeps in-frame clones, though not all of them. In the table there are roughly 510,000 clones, 75% to 80% of which are singletons. The chain uses TRBV7-7 and TRBJ2-7; 10 bases agree with TRBD2. What was sequenced was PBMCs. The source of this sequence is a woman between 35 and 50 years old in good health. Some clones in this sample may be carry-over from other donors' samples. The DNA for the CDR3 is TGTGCCAGCAGTCCGGGACTAGCGAAAGAGCAGTACTTC. Protein sequence: CASSPGLAKEQYF.